This TCR beta chain was sequenced during a study of cytomegalovirus exposure and HLA in healthy donors. Concerning this clone itself: What it binds is unknown.

The PCR ran on 60 Vbeta and 13 Jbeta primers. Sequencing used immunoSEQ multiplex PCR; TCRdb keeps in-frame clones, though not all of them. The sample holds 150,000 to 200,000 clones, 70% to 90% seen once. Study-wide results and caveats: For TCR beta chains, V- and J-gene trimming was later linked to a missense DCLRE1C variant. A reported reduction in N-insertions relative to the roughly 700-donor mean was seen in an Asian-associated ancestry cluster in a later analysis. With high specificity and sensitivity, the classifier reportedly diagnosed cytomegalovirus status.

From germline, CDR1 is SGHRS and CDR2 YFSETQ. With 6 bases clipped from V and 6 bases from J, the junction kept 22 bases outside the gene matches. CDR3 size: 20 residues. The sample consisted of PBMCs. The TCR sequence derives from a woman aged 18-30 years in good health and CMV-seronegative. This chain connects TRBV5-1 to TRBJ2-3; 13 nucleotides match TRBD2. The CDR3: CASTRNQPGLAGPGQDTQYF. As DNA, the CDR3 is TGCGCCAGCACTAGGAACCAACCGGGACTAGCGGGGCCCGGTCAGGATACGCAGTATTTT.